Listed here are 15 T cell receptor beta chains from one sample, sequenced in a study of cytomegalovirus exposure and HLA in healthy donors. Sequencing was performed with immunoSEQ multiplex PCR; in TCRdb, only in-frame clones are kept and a portion is missing. The sample holds about 200,000 clones, 85% to 90% seen once. Material: PBMCs. Receptors were obtained from a woman aged 18-35 years in good health and CMV-seronegative.

The chain is built from TRBV7-9 and TRBJ2-7, with TRBD1 matching over 8 bases. Germline V gives CDR1 SEHNR, CDR2 FQNEAQ (reference sequence). The CDR3 loop spans 15 amino acids. The trim removed 2 bases at V and 7 bases at J, leaving 10 bases unmatched. CDR3 in amino acids: CASSLLAGGAEEQYF. CDR3 DNA sequence: TGTGCCAGCAGCTTATTGGCAGGGGGCGCGGAAGAGCAGTACTTC.

This rearrangement joins TRBV4-1 to TRBJ1-4; 8 bases match TRBD1. With V trimmed by 4 bases and J by 7 bases, 5 bases remained unmatched. The V gene's germline CDR1 is MGHRA and CDR2 YSYEKL. This CDR3 is 14 amino acids long. The CDR3 protein is CASSLDRGGEKLFF. The CDR3 DNA is TGCGCCAGCAGCCTCGACAGGGGAGGTGAAAAACTGTTTTTT.

This clone appeared once. The chain employs TRBV4-1 and TRBJ2-1; 11 nucleotides match TRBD1. This CDR3 is built from 15 residues. With 3 bases clipped from V and 7 bases from J, the junction kept 5 bases outside the gene matches. Germline CDR1 reads MGHRA; CDR2 reads YSYEKL. CDR3 DNA: TGCGCCAGCAGCCACCAGGACAGGGGGCTTAATGAGCAGTTCTTC. Protein: CASSHQDRGLNEQFF.

The chain combines TRBV13 with TRBJ2-7, with 7 bases matching TRBD2. The CDR3 spans 17 residues. Trimming removed 5 bases from V and 6 bases from J; junction bases left unmatched: 19. Germline V gene sequence: CDR1 PRHDT, CDR2 FYEKMQ (reference sequence). CDR3 region: CASSTRVGRAGHREQYF. The CDR3 DNA sequence: TGTGCCAGCAGCACCCGTGTTGGGAGGGCCGGTCATCGCGAGCAGTACTTC.

The chain recombines TRBV9 with TRBJ1-2; 7 positions agree with TRBD1. Germline V CDR1 and CDR2: SGDLS, YYNGEE. J was trimmed by 8 bases and V by 0 bases; bases with no gene match: 13. The CDR3 has 16 amino acids. CDR3: CASSVAPGGGAGGYTF. CDR3 nucleotides: TGTGCCAGCAGCGTAGCTCCTGGAGGGGGCGCCGGGGGCTACACCTTC. The whole variable domain, filled in from reference TRBV9 and TRBJ1-2, reads DSGVTQTPKHLITATGQRVTLRCSPRSGDLSVYWYQQSLDQGLQFLIQYYNGEERAKGNILERFSAQQFPDLHSELNLSSLELGDSALYFCASSVAPGGGAGGYTFGSGTRLTVV.

V usage is TRBV27 and J usage is TRBJ2-1, with a possible D match to TRBD2 (5 bases). Per the germline V gene, CDR1 is MNHEY and CDR2 is SMNVEV (reference sequence). Trimming removed 4 bases at V and 7 bases at J, with 14 bases between. The CDR3 totals 14 residues. CDR3 in amino acids: CASSWDVGDNEQFF. For the CDR3, the DNA is TGTGCCAGCAGTTGGGATGTGGGAGATAATGAGCAGTTCTTC.

The genes are TRBV6-4 and TRBJ2-2, with 12 bases matching TRBD2. Germline CDR1 is MRHNA and CDR2 is SNTAGT. V was pared by 0 bases and J by 7 bases, with 0 bases of the junction left unmatched. The CDR3 consists of 15 residues. CDR3 region: CASSDSTSGSGELFF. The DNA of the CDR3 is TGTGCCAGCAGTGACTCGACTAGCGGGAGCGGGGAGCTGTTTTTT.

The CDR3 spells CASRLAGGSYEQYF. DNA for the CDR3: TGTGCCAGCCGACTAGCGGGAGGCTCTTACGAGCAGTACTTC. The chain couples TRBV21-1 to TRBJ2-7; the DNA was not used to check the table's D call, TRBD2. TRBV21-1 is a known pseudogene. The CDR3 totals 14 residues.

This chain joins TRBV9 and TRBJ2-4; 8 bases align to TRBD1. In germline, CDR1 is SGDLS, CDR2 YYNGEE. J gave up 7 bases and V 2 bases, and 11 bases lay outside the gene matches. CDR3 length equals 16 residues. The CDR3 region is CASSVGVRGLVNIQYF. CDR3 sequence (DNA): TGTGCCAGCAGCGTTGGGGTCAGGGGGCTGGTCAACATTCAGTACTTC.

The chain links TRBV30 to TRBJ2-1, with 13 positions matching TRBD2. From germline, CDR1 is GTSNPN and CDR2 SVGIG (reference sequence). This CDR3 has 18 residues. Germline trimming cut 1 base from V and 6 bases from J; bases unmatched to any gene: 12. CDR3 amino acids: CAWSGLAGGSEGFNEQFF. The DNA for the CDR3 is TGTGCCTGGAGTGGACTAGCGGGAGGTTCGGAGGGGTTCAATGAGCAGTTCTTC.

The genes are TRBV6-5 and TRBJ2-3; no clear D gene. The CDR3 is 14 residues long. Trimming left V 0 bases short and J 0 bases short, with 4 bases between. CDR1 is MNHEY, CDR2 SVGAGI, per germline. This chain's CDR3 is CASSYSSSTDTQYF. DNA of the CDR3: TGTGCCAGCAGTTACTCTTCTAGCACAGATACGCAGTATTTT.

The rearrangement uses TRBV5-6 and TRBJ2-7; 14 bases match TRBD2. The trim removed 4 bases at V and 4 bases at J, leaving 7 bases unmatched. CDR1 and CDR2 from the germline V gene are SGHDT and YYEEEE. This CDR3 contains 16 residues. CDR3 sequence: CASSRGLAGVYYEQYF. The CDR3, as DNA: TGTGCCAGCAGCAGGGGACTAGCGGGAGTATATTACGAGCAGTACTTC.

This chain uses TRBV4-1 with TRBJ2-7; 8 bases map to TRBD2. Germline values: CDR1 MGHRA, CDR2 YSYEKL. V shed 4 bases and J 7 bases; nucleotides not matched to a gene: 9. CDR3 length: 14 residues. As DNA, the CDR3 is TGCGCCAGCAGCCCGCTCATCACTAGCGGAGAGCAGTACTTC. It codes for CASSPLITSGEQYF.

The chain employs TRBV5-1 and TRBJ2-3, with D tentatively TRBD1 (7 bases). The ends were cut back, 4 bases at V and 5 bases at J, with 17 bases in the middle. Germline CDR1 reads SGHRS; CDR2 reads YFSETQ. This CDR3 region has 15 residues. The CDR3 DNA reads TGCGCCAGCAGCCCCCAGGGCAGGGGGGTAGATACGCAGTATTTT. Its protein product is CASSPQGRGVDTQYF.

The chain employs TRBV2 and TRBJ1-5; D is undetermined. Germline CDR1 is SNHLY and CDR2 is FYNNEI. Trimming removed 4 bases from V and 3 bases from J, with 19 bases in between. The CDR3 length is 17 residues. The CDR3 reads CASSGGLVASNNQPQHF. The DNA for the CDR3 is TGTGCCAGCAGTGGAGGGTTGGTTGCTTCGAACAATCAGCCCCAGCATTTT.